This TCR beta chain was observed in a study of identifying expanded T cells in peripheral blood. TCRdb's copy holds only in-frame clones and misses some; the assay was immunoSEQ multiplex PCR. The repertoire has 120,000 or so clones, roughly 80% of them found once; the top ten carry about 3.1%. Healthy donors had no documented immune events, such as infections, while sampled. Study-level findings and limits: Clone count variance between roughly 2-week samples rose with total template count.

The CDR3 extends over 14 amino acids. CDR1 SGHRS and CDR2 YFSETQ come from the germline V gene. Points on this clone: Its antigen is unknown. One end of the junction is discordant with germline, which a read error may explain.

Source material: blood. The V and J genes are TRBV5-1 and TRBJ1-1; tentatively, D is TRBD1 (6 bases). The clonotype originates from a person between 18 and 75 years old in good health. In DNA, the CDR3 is TGCGCCAGCAACTTGATGGCAGGGGAAGGGGGAGCTTTCTTT. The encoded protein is CASNLMAGEGGAFF.